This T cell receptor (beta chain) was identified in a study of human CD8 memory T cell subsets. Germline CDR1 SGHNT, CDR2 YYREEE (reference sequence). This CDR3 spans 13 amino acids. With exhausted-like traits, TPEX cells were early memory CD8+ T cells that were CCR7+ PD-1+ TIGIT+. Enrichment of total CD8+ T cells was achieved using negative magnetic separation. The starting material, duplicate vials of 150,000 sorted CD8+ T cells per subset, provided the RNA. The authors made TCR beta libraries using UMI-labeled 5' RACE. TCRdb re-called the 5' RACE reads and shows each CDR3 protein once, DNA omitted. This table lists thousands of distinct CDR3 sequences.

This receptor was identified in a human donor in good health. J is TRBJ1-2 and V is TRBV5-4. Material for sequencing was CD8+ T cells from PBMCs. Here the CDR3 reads CASSTASGYGYTF.